Sequencing of this T cell receptor (beta chain) was carried out in a study of CD8 T cells in ankylosing spondylitis. It was by quantitative 5'-RACE with molecular barcodes that TCR beta libraries were made. From the 5' RACE reads, TCRdb called clonotypes with MiXCR, one entry per CDR3 protein. The sample gives about 800,000 distinct CDR3 sequences, about 10% of which show up once; approximately 0.5% is in the top ten. Comment on this clonotype: What it binds is not known.

Study findings and constraints: Seemingly distinctive of ankylosing spondylitis blood was a TCR beta motif formed by eight highly homologous variants. Disease-linked clones reportedly showed significant enrichment in matched ankylosing spondylitis synovial fluid. CD8+ cells made up the disease-linked clones, which were relatively rare in peripheral blood. Some of these motif variants have turned up before, in reports on reactive arthritis synovial fluid and blood.

The germline CDR1 and CDR2 sequences are DFQATT and SNEGSKA (reference sequence). The ends lost 6 bases at V and 1 base at J; junction bases unmatched: 5. The CDR3 sequence is 15 residues long. Sequencing used blood, either unsorted or a sorted T cell fraction (not recorded which). The chain employs TRBV20-1 and TRBJ2-3; TRBD2 matches at 12 bases. This receptor was taken from a male donor with ankylosing spondylitis. The CDR3 nucleotides read TGCAGTGCCACTAGCGGGGGGCGGGGCACAGATACGCAGTATTTT. It yields the protein CSATSGGRGTDTQYF.